This TCR beta chain was observed in a study of cytomegalovirus exposure and HLA in healthy donors. The study, taken as a whole, reports: One later analysis reportedly identified an Asian-associated ancestry cluster that showed fewer N-insertions than the roughly 670-donor mean. Analyses of presence/absence relied on an assumption of roughly uniform sequencing depth across donors. It was reported that TCR beta sequences correctly inferred the HLA-A and HLA-B alleles for most subjects. There were 150 to 200 TCR beta chains listed as cytomegalovirus-associated.

Use of 60 Vbeta and 13 Jbeta primers characterized the PCR. Assay: immunoSEQ multiplex PCR; the TCRdb copy retains only in-frame clones and omits some. This sample yields approximately 150,000 clones, of which roughly four fifths are seen a single time; approximately 5.7% belongs to the top ten. This clone has more than one count but fewer than ten. Its antigen is unidentified. The V gene's germline CDR1 is MNHEY and CDR2 SVGAGI. The CDR3 consists of 14 residues. J gave up 5 bases and V 6 bases, and 6 bases lay outside the gene matches. Sequencing input: PBMCs. This sequence joins TRBV6-5 and TRBJ2-3, with 9 bases lining up with TRBD2. The sequence came from a man aged 30-40 years in good health and CMV-seropositive. CDR3 coding DNA: TGTGCCAGCAGAAAAGCGGGGGGCAGAGATACGCAGTATTTT. Its protein is CASRKAGGRDTQYF.